These 8 T cell receptor beta chains came from one sample sequenced in a study of persistence of HIV-infected CD4 T cells. Sequencing used immunoSEQ version 4 in survey mode. Data came from immunoSEQ multiplex PCR; TCRdb stores just in-frame clones and leaves some out. Of about 48,000 clones listed, 75% to 85% are singletons. No antigen has been assigned to these receptors. The stimulus was lysate of CMV-infected fibroblasts, approximately 9.6 ug/mL. CD40L/CD69 double-negative CD45RO-high memory CD4+ T cells were collected. Source: CD4+ T cells sorted from PBMCs after approximately 19-hour stimulation, taken from a patient who received antiretroviral therapy. The receptors were sampled from an adult man with HIV who was CMV-seropositive.

A single count supports this clone. J is TRBJ1-5 and V is TRBV3-1 (or the pseudogene TRBV3-2); 7 positions agree with TRBD1. CDR1 and CDR2 from the germline V gene are LGHDT and YNNKEL (reference sequence). The CDR3 has 13 amino acids. J lost 10 bases, V lost 1 base, and 4 bases had no gene match. In DNA, the CDR3 is TGTGCCAGCAGCCAAGCCAGACAGGGACCCCAGCATTTT. Its protein is CASSQARQGPQHF.

The chain recombines TRBV7-9 with TRBJ1-3, with 7 bases fitting TRBD1. The CDR3 has 15 amino acids. Germline CDR1 is SEHNR and CDR2 is FQNEAQ (reference sequence). V lost 3 bases, J lost 5 bases, and 7 bases stayed unmatched. The CDR3 DNA reads TGTGCCAGCAGCTTGGCACGGACAGGTCGAAACACCATATATTTT. It codes for CASSLARTGRNTIYF.

J is TRBJ1-2 and V is TRBV30; 10 bases line up with TRBD1. The CDR3 has 14 amino acids. With 2 bases clipped from V and 4 bases from J, the junction kept 4 bases outside the gene matches. CDR1 is GTSNPN, CDR2 SVGIG, per germline (reference sequence). This CDR3 is CAWSPRDRGYGYTF. CDR3 DNA sequence: TGTGCCTGGAGTCCCCGGGACAGGGGCTATGGCTACACCTTC.

The DNA for the CDR3 is TGTGCCAGCGCGGGGGGGAACGGAAACTATGGCTACACCTTC. Translation: CASAGGNGNYGYTF. The chain carries TRBV25-1 and TRBJ1-2, with D possibly matching TRBD1 (5 bases). This CDR3 is built from 14 residues. Germline V lookup: CDR1 MGHDK, CDR2 SYGVNS. Trimming left V 8 bases short and J 2 bases short, with 15 bases between.

This clone was seen only once. The J gene is TRBJ2-1, the V gene TRBV7-8, with 11 bases lining up with TRBD2. V dropped 5 bases and J dropped 2; count of bases not matched to a gene: 11. The V gene's germline CDR1 is SGHVS and CDR2 FQNEAQ. CDR3 length: 18 residues. The CDR3 DNA follows: TGTGCCAGCAGCGGGGAGCTAGCGGGAGGTTGGACCTACAATGAGCAGTTCTTC. Amino acids: CASSGELAGGWTYNEQFF.

The chain uses TRBV2 and TRBJ1-2; 8 bases line up with TRBD1. V shed 6 bases, J shed 5 bases, and the junction held 5 bases outside the gene matches. Germline V CDR1 and CDR2: SNHLY, FYNNEI. CDR3 length: 13 amino acids. The CDR3 loop reads CASRDDRGYGYTF. Here the CDR3 DNA reads TGTGCCAGCAGAGACGACAGGGGATATGGCTACACCTTC.

The chain combines TRBV7-9 with TRBJ1-4, with TRBD1 identical over 9 bases. The CDR3 contains 15 residues. Per germline, CDR1 SEHNR and CDR2 FQNEAQ (reference sequence). V shed 3 bases and J 10 bases; nucleotides not matched to a gene: 9. DNA of the CDR3: TGTGCCAGCAGCTTCGCGGGACAGGGAGAAGGAAAACTGTTTTTT. Amino acid sequence: CASSFAGQGEGKLFF.

V and J are TRBV6-6 and TRBJ1-5; D might be TRBD1 (5 bases). V gave up 7 bases and J gave up 8 bases, with 21 bases separating them. CDR3 size: 15 residues. Germline V gives CDR1 MNHNY, CDR2 SVGAGI (reference sequence). CDR3 residues: CASNLLGHAVEPQHF. In DNA, the CDR3 is TGTGCCAGCAACTTACTGGGGCACGCGGTCGAGCCCCAGCATTTT.